The sequence of this T cell receptor beta chain was determined in a study of control samples from healthy donors and cancer patients. Clones were read by immunoSEQ multiplex PCR, and TCRdb kept only the in-frame ones, dropping some. This table has 95,000 to 150,000 clones, roughly 90% appearing once. The sample was blood. This clonotype was sampled from a man aged 50 to 60 in good health.

For the CDR3, the DNA is TGTGCCAGCAGCTTAAGGGGTGTCAACGAGCAGTACTTC. Translation gives CASSLRGVNEQYF. This chain joins TRBV7-2 and TRBJ2-7, with D tentatively TRBD1 (5 bases). CDR1 is SGHTA and CDR2 is FQGNSA in the germline V gene. Trimming took off 2 bases at V and 5 bases at J, with 10 bases between the two ends. CDR3 length: 13 residues.